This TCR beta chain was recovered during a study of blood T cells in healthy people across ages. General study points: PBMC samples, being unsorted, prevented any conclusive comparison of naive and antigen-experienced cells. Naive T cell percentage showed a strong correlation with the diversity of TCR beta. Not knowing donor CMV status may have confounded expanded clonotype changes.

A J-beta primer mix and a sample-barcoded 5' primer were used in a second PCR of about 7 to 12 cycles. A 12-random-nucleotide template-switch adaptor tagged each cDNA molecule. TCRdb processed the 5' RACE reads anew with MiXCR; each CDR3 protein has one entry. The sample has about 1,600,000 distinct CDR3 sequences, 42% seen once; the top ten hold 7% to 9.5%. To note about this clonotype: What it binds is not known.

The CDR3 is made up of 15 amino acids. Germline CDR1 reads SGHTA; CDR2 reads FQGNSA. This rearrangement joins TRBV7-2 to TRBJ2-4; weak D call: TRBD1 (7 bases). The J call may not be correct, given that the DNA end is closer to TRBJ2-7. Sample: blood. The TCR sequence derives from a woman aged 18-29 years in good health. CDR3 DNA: TGTGCCAGCAGCTTAGCCCCAGGGGGGTTCTCCGAGCAGTACTTC. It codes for CASSLAPGGFSEQYF.